Each of the 32 T cell receptor beta chains below was sequenced from the same sample in a study of T cell changes during pregnancy in multiple sclerosis. This table comes from immunoSEQ multiplex PCR, and its TCRdb copy is limited to in-frame clones, with some not included. Among roughly 85,000 clones listed, just over 90% were seen once. The source was peripheral blood, collected in the first trimester of pregnancy. The receptors were sampled from a female donor with multiple sclerosis, enrolled in a pregnancy study.

V is TRBV30 and J is TRBJ2-7; tentatively, D is TRBD2 (6 bases). The CDR3 has 15 residues. Trimming shortened V by 0 bases and J by 4 bases, and 16 bases separated the two germline ends. Germline V gene data show CDR1 as GTSNPN and CDR2 as SVGIG (reference sequence). CDR3 in amino acids: CAWSVRDGGKYEQYF. The CDR3 nucleotides read TGTGCCTGGAGTGTAAGGGATGGGGGGAAATACGAGCAGTACTTC.

This clone appeared a single time. The chain couples TRBV19 to TRBJ1-1; D possibly corresponds to TRBD1 (5 bases). The germline V gene has CDR1 LNHDA and CDR2 SQIVND (reference sequence). V lost 6 bases and J lost 1, with 12 bases in between. The CDR3 is 14 amino acids. The CDR3 nucleotides are TGTGCCAGTAGGCGGGGGACCACGAACACTGAAGCTTTCTTT. Its protein is CASRRGTTNTEAFF.

The CDR3 sequence is CAISEWGPTYQETQYF. The CDR3 bases are TGTGCCATCAGTGAGTGGGGCCCAACGTACCAAGAGACCCAGTACTTC. The chain employs TRBV10-3 and TRBJ2-5, with D perhaps matching TRBD1 (5 bases). Germline V lookup: CDR1 ENHRY, CDR2 SYGVKD. The CDR3 spans 16 residues. Trimming took 1 base from V and 0 from J, leaving 12 bases between them.

This clone was counted once. The V call is TRBV11-2, the J call TRBJ2-7; a possible D gene is TRBD2 (5 bases). The V end lost 0 bases, the J end lost 9 bases, and 12 bases lay between the germline ends. Germline CDR1 and CDR2: SGHAT and FQNNGV. This CDR3 has 13 residues. This CDR3 is CASSLDPNGGQYF. The CDR3 DNA sequence: TGTGCCAGCAGCTTAGACCCAAACGGAGGGCAGTACTTC.

The rearrangement links TRBV7-9 to TRBJ2-1, with 9 bases aligning to TRBD2. In germline, CDR1 is SEHNR, CDR2 FQNEAQ (reference sequence). The J segment lost 8 bases and the V segment lost 10 bases, leaving 15 bases of the junction unmatched. The CDR3 runs 15 residues. The CDR3 nucleotides are TGTGCCACCACGGCCTGGCGGGGGGGCGGGGATGAGCAGTTCTTC. Its translation: CATTAWRGGGDEQFF. The whole variable domain, remainder taken from reference TRBV7-9 and TRBJ2-1, is DTGVSQNPRHKITKRGQNVTFRCDPISEHNRLYWYRQTLGQGPEFLTYFQNEAQLEKSRLLSDRFSAERPKGSFSTLEIQRTEQGDSAMYLCATTAWRGGGDEQFFGPGTRLTVL.

This clone was counted between two and nine times. The genes are TRBV2 and TRBJ2-7; tentative D call: TRBD2 (5 bases). V lost 5 bases and J lost 4, with 18 bases in between. Germline CDR1 is SNHLY and CDR2 is FYNNEI. The CDR3 has 15 amino acids. CDR3 amino acids: CASSYGGARTYEQYF. In DNA form, the CDR3 reads TGTGCCAGCAGTTACGGTGGAGCCAGGACTTACGAGCAGTACTTC.

J is TRBJ1-2 and V is TRBV5-4; 7 bases are shared with TRBD1. The CDR3 is made up of 12 amino acids. V lost 1 base and J lost 11; bases outside the gene matches: 5. The germline CDR1 and CDR2 sequences are SGHNT and YYREEE (reference sequence). The CDR3 sequence is CASSLQEGAYTF. DNA of the CDR3: TGTGCCAGCAGCTTGCAAGAGGGGGCATACACCTTC.

The chain combines TRBV11-1 with TRBJ2-2; 8 bases match TRBD2. Trimming at V came to 2 bases and at J to 5 bases, leaving 4 bases not matched to a gene. CDR3 length: 15 amino acids. CDR1 is SGHAT and CDR2 is FQDESV in the germline V gene (reference sequence). In nucleotides, the CDR3 is TGTGCCAGCAGCTTAATAATAGCGGGAACCGGGGAGCTGTTTTTT. It codes for CASSLIIAGTGELFF.

This clone was observed a handful of times. This chain uses TRBV19 with TRBJ1-1; no clear D. Trimming removed 4 bases at V and 4 bases at J, with 10 bases between. The germline V gene encodes CDR1 LNHDA and CDR2 SQIVND (reference sequence). This CDR3 is built from 13 residues. CDR3 in amino acids: CASSSYRSTEAFF. The DNA of the CDR3 is TGTGCCAGTAGTAGTTATAGAAGCACTGAAGCTTTCTTT.

The rearrangement joins TRBV27 to TRBJ1-6, with a weak D call TRBD1 (6 bases). CDR1 MNHEY and CDR2 SMNVEV come from the germline V gene (reference sequence). Trimming removed 7 bases at V and 7 bases at J, with 17 bases between. The CDR3 consists of 15 residues. The CDR3 nucleotides read TGTGCCAGCACCACCTTAGACAGGTTAAATTCACCCCTCCACTTT. It yields the protein CASTTLDRLNSPLHF.

This chain links TRBV14 with TRBJ2-5, with a tentative D call TRBD2 (5 bases). V was pared by 4 bases and J by 5 bases, with 14 bases between. The CDR3 runs to 14 residues. Looked up from germline, CDR1 is SGHDN and CDR2 is FVKESK. The chain's CDR3 is CASSLLMKRETQYF. CDR3 DNA sequence: TGTGCCAGCAGCCTGTTAATGAAGCGGGAGACCCAGTACTTC.

This chain uses TRBV29-1 with TRBJ1-1, with D possibly being TRBD1 (6 bases). This CDR3 is 13 amino acids long. Trimming took 3 bases from V and 1 from J, leaving 9 bases between them. Per the germline V gene, CDR1 is SQVTM and CDR2 is ANQGSEA. The CDR3 is CSVDGRGNTEAFF. The CDR3 DNA reads as TGCAGCGTTGATGGCAGGGGGAACACTGAAGCTTTCTTT.

CDR3 protein: CASSHRREGRNTEAFF. The CDR3 DNA is TGCGCCAGCAGCCACAGGCGTGAGGGCCGGAACACTGAAGCTTTCTTT. The chain is built from TRBV4-1 and TRBJ1-1; D is undetermined. Trimming removed 3 bases at V and 1 base at J, with 15 bases between. Germline assignment: CDR1 MGHRA and CDR2 YSYEKL. The CDR3 sequence is 16 residues long.

The gene calls are TRBV30 and TRBJ2-7; 9 bases line up with TRBD1. V lost 2 bases to trimming and J lost 5 bases; unmatched junction nucleotides: 7. CDR1 is GTSNPN and CDR2 is SVGIG in the germline V gene (reference sequence). The CDR3 has 14 amino acids. The CDR3 spells CAWSMTGGGDEQYF. The CDR3 DNA follows: TGTGCCTGGAGTATGACAGGGGGTGGCGACGAGCAGTACTTC.

V usage is TRBV13 and J usage is TRBJ2-7; 10 bases line up with TRBD1. The CDR3 is 14 residues long. Germline assignment: CDR1 PRHDT and CDR2 FYEKMQ (reference sequence). The J segment lost 3 bases and the V segment lost 5 bases, leaving 4 bases of the junction unmatched. In DNA form, the CDR3 reads TGTGCCAGCAGCCAGGGACAGGGGATCTACGAGCAGTACTTC. Residues: CASSQGQGIYEQYF.

The chain couples TRBV18 to TRBJ1-3, with no clear D. Trimming cost V 2 bases and J 4 bases, with 6 bases left between them. CDR3 length: 13 residues. Looked up from germline, CDR1 is KGHSH and CDR2 is LQKENI. Written as DNA, the CDR3 is TGTGCCAGCTCACCATCCGAGGGAAACACCATATATTTT. Amino acids: CASSPSEGNTIYF.

CDR3 bases: TGTGCCAGCTACAGGGTCACTGAAGCTTTCTTT. This codes for CASYRVTEAFF. J is TRBJ1-1 and V is TRBV28, with D tentatively TRBD1 (6 bases). V was cut by 8 bases and J by 4 bases, with 8 bases left in between. Germline V gene sequence: CDR1 MDHEN, CDR2 SYDVKM. The CDR3 contains 11 residues.

The rearrangement uses TRBV27 and TRBJ1-4; maybe TRBD1 (6 bases). The CDR3 is 14 residues long. V was trimmed by 7 bases and J by 8 bases, leaving 17 bases between them. The germline V gene encodes CDR1 MNHEY and CDR2 SMNVEV (reference sequence). This chain's CDR3 is CASTVQGFGEKLFF. CDR3 nucleotides: TGTGCCAGCACCGTTCAGGGGTTTGGAGAAAAACTGTTTTTT. Together with reference TRBV27 and TRBJ1-4, the CDR3 gives the full variable domain: EAQVTQNPRYLITVTGKKLTVTCSQNMNHEYMSWYRQDPGLGLRQIYYSMNVEVTDKGDVPEGYKVSRKEKRNFPLILESPSPNQTSLYFCASTVQGFGEKLFFGSGTQLSVL.

The chain carries TRBV9 and TRBJ2-2; D gene uncertain. The CDR3 is made up of 15 amino acids. CDR1 SGDLS and CDR2 YYNGEE come from the germline V gene. Trimming left V 0 bases short and J 1 base short, with 7 bases between. DNA for the CDR3: TGTGCCAGCAGCGTAGGCGGAAGGAACACCGGGGAGCTGTTTTTT. Residues: CASSVGGRNTGELFF.

The chain carries TRBV29-1 and TRBJ2-5, with D unresolved. Germline V gives CDR1 SQVTM, CDR2 ANQGSEA. V was cut by 0 bases and J by 1 base, with 9 bases left in between. This CDR3 contains 14 residues. CDR3 residues: CSVEDLQFQETQYF. The CDR3 DNA reads as TGCAGCGTTGAAGATCTGCAGTTCCAAGAGACCCAGTACTTC.

The V gene is TRBV6-5, the J gene TRBJ2-1, with D maybe TRBD2 (5 bases). The CDR3 totals 12 residues. The germline V gene has CDR1 MNHEY and CDR2 SVGAGI. V was shortened by 7 bases and J by 7 bases, with 11 bases between the two germline ends. CDR3 sequence (DNA): TGTGCCAGCAAGAGGTCGGGGAATGAGCAGTTCTTC. Translation gives CASKRSGNEQFF.

The V and J genes are TRBV10-1 and TRBJ1-5, with D perhaps TRBD1 (6 bases). V was shortened by 9 bases and J by 5 bases, with 20 bases between the two germline ends. This CDR3 is built from 15 residues. Germline-derived CDR1 and CDR2 are WNHNN and SYGVQD (reference sequence). The CDR3 DNA reads as TGCGCCAGTAAGACAACAGGGAATTCTTATCAGCCCCAGCATTTT. Its translation: CASKTTGNSYQPQHF.

The chain employs TRBV30 and TRBJ2-5; D is ambiguous. V was trimmed by 5 bases and J by 5 bases, leaving 12 bases between them. The CDR3 is 12 amino acids. Germline lookup yields CDR1 GTSNPN and CDR2 SVGIG (reference sequence). The DNA of the CDR3 is TGTGCCTGGGACCCGGGTTGGGAGACCCAGTACTTC. Translating it yields CAWDPGWETQYF.

Notes on this clone: A single base separates this from a much larger clone, so it may be a read error. The J gene is TRBJ2-3, the V gene TRBV2; 12 nucleotides line up with TRBD2. The trim removed 4 bases at V and 4 bases at J, leaving 3 bases unmatched. CDR1 SNHLY and CDR2 FYNNEI come from the germline V gene. The CDR3 extends over 15 amino acids. CDR3 loop: CASSGLAGEPDTQYF. The CDR3 DNA reads as TGTGCCAGCAGTGGACTAGCGGGGGAGCCAGATACGCAGTATTTT. Based on the CDR3 plus reference TRBV2 and TRBJ2-3, the full variable domain is EPEVTQTPSHQVTQMGQEVILRCVPISNHLYFYWYRQILGQKVEFLVSFYNNEISEKSEIFDDQFSVERPDGSNFTLKIRSTKLEDSAMYFCASSGLAGEPDTQYFGPGTRLTVL.

The chain uses TRBV7-2 and TRBJ2-1; 7 bases are shared with TRBD2. Losses at the gene ends were 5 bases for V and 1 base for J; bases not matched to a gene: 11. This CDR3 is 17 amino acids long. The germline V gene has CDR1 SGHTA and CDR2 FQGNSA. CDR3 region: CASSQRGFGGSYNEQFF. In nucleotides, the CDR3 is TGTGCCAGCAGCCAAAGAGGATTCGGGGGGTCCTACAATGAGCAGTTCTTC.

V usage is TRBV7-3 and J usage is TRBJ1-2, with D possibly being TRBD1 (5 bases). V lost 1 base to trimming and J lost 6 bases, with 12 bases between them. Germline values: CDR1 SGHTA, CDR2 FQGTGA. CDR3 size: 14 residues. The CDR3: CASSLMSGGDGYTF. Here the CDR3 DNA reads TGTGCCAGCAGCTTAATGTCGGGAGGGGATGGCTACACCTTC.

For the CDR3, the DNA is TGTGCCAGCAGCGTCGGGACAGGGTTCCACGAGCAGTACTTC. Encoded protein: CASSVGTGFHEQYF. The chain links TRBV9 to TRBJ2-7; TRBD1 agrees at 9 bases. V trimming: 2 bases; J trimming: 5 bases; junction bases outside the gene matches: 5. The CDR3 is 14 residues long. Germline assignment: CDR1 SGDLS and CDR2 YYNGEE.

The V gene is TRBV6-5, the J gene TRBJ1-1; 7 bases fit TRBD1. This CDR3 contains 15 residues. V lost 6 bases to trimming and J lost 4 bases; unmatched junction nucleotides: 11. Germline assignment: CDR1 MNHEY and CDR2 SVGAGI. The CDR3 is CASRTMRTGRTEAFF. DNA for the CDR3: TGTGCCAGCAGAACGATGAGGACAGGCCGCACTGAAGCTTTCTTT.

DNA of the CDR3: TGTGCCAGCAGTGAAGCCTCCGGTGAGGTGGAAGAGACCCAGTACTTC. Amino acids: CASSEASGEVEETQYF. The V gene is TRBV2, the J gene TRBJ2-5; no reliable D call. Germline assignment: CDR1 SNHLY and CDR2 FYNNEI. The CDR3 has 16 residues. Trimming shortened V by 0 bases and J by 3 bases, and 14 bases separated the two germline ends.

The J gene is TRBJ1-2, the V gene TRBV18; D remains unclear. Trimming pared 1 base from V and 4 bases from J, leaving 7 bases between. The CDR3 runs 13 residues. Germline values: CDR1 KGHSH, CDR2 LQKENI. CDR3 nucleotides: TGTGCCAGCTCACCACAGGAGACCTATGGCTACACCTTC. As protein: CASSPQETYGYTF.

The V gene is TRBV9, the J gene TRBJ1-4; D gene unclear. Trimming pared 4 bases from V and 3 bases from J, leaving 10 bases between. CDR1 SGDLS and CDR2 YYNGEE come from the germline V gene. The CDR3 sequence is 14 residues long. Here the CDR3 reads CASSPGISNEKLFF. In DNA form, the CDR3 reads TGTGCCAGCAGCCCCGGGATATCTAATGAAAAACTGTTTTTT. Combining the CDR3 with reference TRBV9 and TRBJ1-4 gives the whole variable domain DSGVTQTPKHLITATGQRVTLRCSPRSGDLSVYWYQQSLDQGLQFLIQYYNGEERAKGNILERFSAQQFPDLHSELNLSSLELGDSALYFCASSPGISNEKLFFGSGTQLSVL.

The CDR3 DNA reads TGTGCCAGCAGGGAATTGATACAGGGAAACACCGGGGAGCTGTTTTTT. Protein sequence: CASRELIQGNTGELFF. This chain joins TRBV2 and TRBJ2-2; a weak D match, TRBD1 (6 bases). The length of the CDR3 is 16 residues. Trimming removed 6 bases at V and 2 bases at J, with 16 bases between. The germline V gene has CDR1 SNHLY and CDR2 FYNNEI.